One and the same sample provided the 32 T cell receptor beta chains below, sequenced in a study of blood T cell repertoires in COVID-19. Method: immunoSEQ multiplex PCR; TCRdb's copy keeps in-frame clones and lacks some. The sample comprises a few hundred thousand clones, roughly nine tenths of which are singletons, and under 2% rests with the top ten. Sequencing was carried out using peripheral blood. The receptor source for this set is a man aged 70 or older with acute or convalescent COVID-19.

This clone was picked up a small number of times. The chain recombines TRBV12-3 or TRBV12-4 with TRBJ1-1; D unclear. This CDR3 is built from 13 residues. V dropped 3 bases and J dropped 11 bases, with 16 bases sitting between them. The CDR3 reads CASSLAGRPGAFF. CDR3 DNA sequence: TGTGCCAGCAGTTTGGCGGGTAGACCCGGGGCTTTCTTT.

The chain combines TRBV3-1 (or the pseudogene TRBV3-2) with TRBJ1-1; 9 bases are shared with TRBD1. The CDR3 spans 15 residues. The V segment lost 5 bases and the J segment 7 bases; nucleotides outside the gene matches: 11. CDR1 is LGHDT, CDR2 YNNKEL, per germline (reference sequence). CDR3 in amino acids: CASSYSGTGNREAFF. Written as DNA, the CDR3 is TGTGCCAGCAGCTATTCCGGGACAGGGAATCGTGAAGCTTTCTTT.

The chain is built from TRBV7-2 and TRBJ1-1, with TRBD1 matching over 8 bases. Trimming at V came to 4 bases and at J to 6 bases, leaving 7 bases not matched to a gene. The V gene's germline CDR1 is SGHTA and CDR2 FQGNSA. CDR3 length equals 14 residues. This CDR3 is CASSSDRVFPEAFF. The CDR3 nucleotides are TGTGCCAGCAGCTCGGACAGGGTGTTCCCTGAAGCTTTCTTT.

To note about this clone: Other DNA sequences in this sample translate to the same CDR3. The chain is built from TRBV3-1 (or the pseudogene TRBV3-2) and TRBJ1-2; D remains ambiguous. The CDR3 totals 15 residues. Germline values: CDR1 LGHDT, CDR2 YNNKEL (reference sequence). The V gene lost 0 bases and the J gene lost 5 bases, with 13 bases spanning the gap. The CDR3 coding sequence is TGTGCCAGCAGCCAAGAAGGAGGTCCCAGTTATGGCTACACCTTC. Encoded protein: CASSQEGGPSYGYTF.

About this clone: The sample has other DNA sequences that encode this CDR3 too. The chain joins TRBV14 to TRBJ1-1; D gene unclear. The CDR3 spans 13 residues. In germline, CDR1 is SGHDN, CDR2 FVKESK. Trimming removed 4 bases at V and 1 base at J, with 7 bases between. The CDR3 DNA is TGTGCCAGCAGCCCTAAAAGGAACACTGAAGCTTTCTTT. Translated, it gives CASSPKRNTEAFF.

V usage is TRBV5-1 and J usage is TRBJ2-5; D is possibly TRBD1 (6 bases). The CDR3 runs to 14 residues. Trimming left V 4 bases short and J 3 bases short, with 13 bases between. Germline V gene lookup returns CDR1 SGHRS and CDR2 YFSETQ. CDR3 amino acids: CASSVGQTEETQYF. The CDR3 coding sequence is TGCGCCAGCAGCGTAGGACAGACCGAAGAGACCCAGTACTTC.

The V and J genes are TRBV29-1 and TRBJ2-1; possibly TRBD1 for D (5 bases). Per germline, CDR1 SQVTM and CDR2 ANQGSEA. This CDR3 is built from 14 residues. The V and J ends lost 1 base and 6 bases respectively, with 13 bases between them. In nucleotides, the CDR3 is TGCAGCGTTGAAGGAGACAGAAAGGGCAATGAGCAGTTCTTC. Protein: CSVEGDRKGNEQFF.

This clone came up once. The chain has TRBV9 and TRBJ2-3; 10 nucleotides line up with TRBD1. In germline, CDR1 is SGDLS, CDR2 YYNGEE. This CDR3 comprises 15 residues. J lost 7 bases, V lost 3 bases, and 8 bases had no gene match. The CDR3 nucleotides read TGTGCCAGCAGCGACCGGGACAGGGGCAAAAATACGCAGTATTTT. It encodes CASSDRDRGKNTQYF.

The gene calls are TRBV30 and TRBJ1-1; 7 nucleotides agree with TRBD1. The CDR3 has 14 amino acids. Trimming removed 0 bases from V and 2 bases from J; junction bases left unmatched: 3. Looked up from germline, CDR1 is GTSNPN and CDR2 is SVGIG (reference sequence). CDR3 in amino acids: CAWSVRQGNTEAFF. CDR3 nucleotides: TGTGCCTGGAGTGTACGACAGGGAAACACTGAAGCTTTCTTT.

This chain joins TRBV28 and TRBJ2-1; TRBD2 agrees at 13 bases. The CDR3 consists of 16 residues. Per germline, CDR1 MDHEN and CDR2 SYDVKM. J lost 2 bases, V lost 5 bases, and 3 bases had no gene match. The CDR3 DNA follows: TGTGCCAGCAGTCCGACTAGCGGGGGGACCTACAATGAGCAGTTCTTC. Its translation is CASSPTSGGTYNEQFF.

J is TRBJ2-5 and V is TRBV5-4; 10 bases are a match to TRBD1. The CDR3 consists of 16 residues. Germline CDR1 reads SGHNT; CDR2 reads YYREEE (reference sequence). The V segment lost 4 bases and the J segment 13 bases; nucleotides outside the gene matches: 19. In nucleotides, the CDR3 is TGTGCCAGCAGCCTGGACAGGGGGTACGGCCTAGCGGTCTTGTACTTC. Protein sequence: CASSLDRGYGLAVLYF.

This clone was detected once. The CDR3 protein is CASSRQTGGSSYEQYF. DNA of the CDR3: TGTGCCAGCAGCCGCCAAACTGGCGGGAGCTCCTACGAGCAGTACTTC. This chain links TRBV6-6 with TRBJ2-7; 7 bases match TRBD2. The CDR3 runs to 16 residues. Germline CDR1 is MNHNY and CDR2 is SVGAGI (reference sequence). V was pared by 6 bases and J by 0 bases, with 11 bases of the junction left unmatched.

The J gene is TRBJ2-7, the V gene TRBV5-6; 8 nucleotides match TRBD2. The junction had 5 bases not matched to a gene; V was cut back by 2 bases and J by 4 bases. Germline V lookup: CDR1 SGHDT, CDR2 YYEEEE. The CDR3 has 14 amino acids. The CDR3 loop is CASSLLAAVYEQYF. CDR3 DNA sequence: TGTGCCAGCAGCTTACTAGCGGCGGTGTACGAGCAGTACTTC. The variable domain in full, with the rest retrieved from reference TRBV5-6 and TRBJ2-7, is DAGVTQSPTHLIKTRGQQVTLRCSPKSGHDTVSWYQQALGQGPQFIFQYYEEEERQRGNFPDRFSGHQFPNYSSELNVNALLLGDSALYLCASSLLAAVYEQYFGPGTRLTVT.

The CDR3 protein is CASKPGNNSPLHF. The CDR3 nucleotides read TGTGCCAGCAAGCCAGGGAATAATTCACCCCTCCACTTT. The chain uses TRBV12-3 or TRBV12-4 and TRBJ1-6; maybe TRBD1 (5 bases). CDR3 length: 13 amino acids. Trimming removed 7 bases from V and 5 bases from J, with 9 bases in between.

V usage is TRBV6-5 and J usage is TRBJ1-1; maybe TRBD1 (6 bases). The length of the CDR3 is 14 residues. With 8 bases removed from V and 2 bases from J, the gap between germline ends came to 15 bases. CDR1 and CDR2 from the germline V gene are MNHEY and SVGAGI. CDR3 protein: CASHIGQTNTEAFF. CDR3 DNA sequence: TGTGCCAGCCATATTGGACAGACAAACACTGAAGCTTTCTTT.

The chain combines TRBV4-1 with TRBJ2-2; TRBD2 aligns across 16 bases. Germline values: CDR1 MGHRA, CDR2 YSYEKL. V shed 0 bases and J 1 base; nucleotides not matched to a gene: 5. This CDR3 has 20 residues. DNA for the CDR3: TGCGCCAGCAGCCAAGAGGGGACTAGCGGGAGGGCGGGGAACACCGGGGAGCTGTTTTTT. Protein sequence: CASSQEGTSGRAGNTGELFF.

The gene calls are TRBV11-3 and TRBJ2-1, with 8 bases that match TRBD2. Trimming removed 7 bases from V and 4 bases from J; junction bases left unmatched: 15. Germline CDR1 is SGHNT and CDR2 is YENEEA. CDR3 size: 17 residues. CDR3: CASIYALASGYYNEQFF. For the CDR3, the DNA is TGTGCCAGCATCTATGCCTTGGCTAGCGGGTATTACAATGAGCAGTTCTTC.

V and J are TRBV18 and TRBJ2-5; D is uncertain. Germline values: CDR1 KGHSH, CDR2 LQKENI. Between the trimmed V and J ends, which lost 3 bases and 3 bases, there was a span of 8 bases. The CDR3 totals 13 residues. The CDR3 reads CASSPALKETQYF. The CDR3 DNA reads as TGTGCCAGCTCACCGGCACTAAAAGAGACCCAGTACTTC.

V gene TRBV27 combines with J gene TRBJ2-7; tentatively, D is TRBD2 (6 bases). Deletions cut 5 bases from V and 5 bases from J, with 25 bases between. The CDR3 covers 17 residues. The V gene's germline CDR1 is MNHEY and CDR2 SMNVEV (reference sequence). CDR3 sequence (DNA): TGTGCCAGCAGTGTACTCTATAGCGGAACCCTTAGGAACGAGCAGTACTTC. Protein sequence: CASSVLYSGTLRNEQYF.

In this sample, this clone turned up a few times. The chain employs TRBV18 and TRBJ2-3; 8 positions match TRBD2. J was trimmed by 2 bases and V by 4 bases; bases with no gene match: 5. From germline, CDR1 is KGHSH and CDR2 LQKENI. The CDR3 sequence is 15 residues long. The DNA for the CDR3 is TGTGCCAGCTCACTTAGCGGGGACCTCACAGATACGCAGTATTTT. It codes for CASSLSGDLTDTQYF. Variable domain in full (rest from reference TRBV18 and TRBJ2-3): NAGVMQNPRHLVRRRGQEARLRCSPMKGHSHVYWYRQLPEEGLKFMVYLQKENIIDESGMPKERFSAEFPKEGPSILRIQQVVRGDSAAYFCASSLSGDLTDTQYFGPGTRLTVL.

In its sample, this clone was seen a few times. The chain employs TRBV2 and TRBJ1-3, with 9 bases that match TRBD1. CDR1 SNHLY and CDR2 FYNNEI come from the germline V gene. Trimming at V came to 1 base and at J to 4 bases, leaving 5 bases not matched to a gene. The CDR3 spans 16 residues. This CDR3 is CASSEEGTGKGNTIYF. The CDR3 region has the DNA TGTGCCAGCAGTGAAGAAGGGACAGGGAAAGGAAACACCATATATTTT.

The V and J genes are TRBV28 and TRBJ2-3; no clear D. V lost 6 bases and J 3 bases, leaving 10 bases between the germline ends. CDR1 is MDHEN and CDR2 is SYDVKM in the germline V gene. CDR3 size: 13 residues. CDR3 coding DNA: TGTGCCAGCAGGGGCGCGACGACAGATACGCAGTATTTT. It specifies CASRGATTDTQYF.

This clone was detected only once. V gene TRBV19 combines with J gene TRBJ2-5; 9 positions agree with TRBD1. This CDR3 contains 14 residues. The V gene's germline CDR1 is LNHDA and CDR2 SQIVND (reference sequence). J was trimmed by 4 bases and V by 5 bases; bases with no gene match: 5. DNA for the CDR3: TGTGCCAGTAGTGCCAACAGGGGGCGAGAGACCCAGTACTTC. The encoded protein is CASSANRGRETQYF. Complete variable domain (other parts from reference TRBV19 and TRBJ2-5): DGGITQSPKYLFRKEGQNVTLSCEQNLNHDAMYWYRQDPGQGLRLIYYSQIVNDFQKGDIAEGYSVSREKKESFPLTVTSAQKNPTAFYLCASSANRGRETQYFGPGTRLLVL.

The V and J genes are TRBV24-1 and TRBJ2-3, with TRBD1 matching 10 bases. The CDR3 sequence is 13 residues long. Trimming at V came to 4 bases and at J to 9 bases, leaving 3 bases not matched to a gene. CDR1 is KGHDR and CDR2 is SFDVKD in the germline V gene. The CDR3 nucleotides read TGTGCCACCAGTGACCGGACAGGGGGAACGCAGTATTTT. The encoded protein is CATSDRTGGTQYF.

The V gene is TRBV21-1, the J gene TRBJ2-3; the table assigns TRBD2, which was not confirmed against the DNA. TRBV21-1 is reported as a pseudogene. This CDR3 is 18 amino acids long. In nucleotides, the CDR3 is TGTGCCAGCAGCAAAGGTTTGGGACTAGCGGGAGACACAGATACGCAGTATTTT. Residues: CASSKGLGLAGDTDTQYF.

The CDR3 region has the DNA TGTGCCAGTAGTATCTTGGCTAGCGGGAGCAATGAGCAGTTCTTC. Its protein product is CASSILASGSNEQFF. The chain carries TRBV19 and TRBJ2-1; the match to TRBD2 covers 10 bases. This CDR3 region has 15 residues. The germline V gene encodes CDR1 LNHDA and CDR2 SQIVND (reference sequence). V lost 3 bases and J lost 6; bases outside the gene matches: 5.

The V gene is TRBV4-3, the J gene TRBJ2-5; TRBD2 matches at 8 bases. Germline trimming cut 4 bases from V and 4 bases from J; bases unmatched to any gene: 5. This CDR3 is 14 amino acids long. Per the germline V gene, CDR1 is LGHNA and CDR2 is YSLEER. Here the CDR3 reads CASSRGTSGETQYF. The CDR3, as DNA: TGCGCCAGCAGCCGTGGAACTAGCGGAGAGACCCAGTACTTC.

The chain has TRBV9 and TRBJ2-2, with TRBD1 matching over 8 bases. The CDR3 runs 16 residues. The germline V gene encodes CDR1 SGDLS and CDR2 YYNGEE. Losses at the gene ends were 0 bases for V and 1 base for J; bases not matched to a gene: 2. The CDR3 DNA is TGTGCCAGCAGCGTAGTAGGGACAGGGAACACCGGGGAGCTGTTTTTT. Translating it yields CASSVVGTGNTGELFF.

The chain has TRBV2 and TRBJ2-5, with TRBD1 matching 8 bases. The germline gives CDR1 SNHLY, CDR2 FYNNEI. J gave up 4 bases and V 4 bases, and 5 bases lay outside the gene matches. The CDR3 covers 14 residues. CDR3 residues: CASSGTGKAETQYF. CDR3 nucleotides: TGTGCCAGCAGTGGGACAGGGAAGGCAGAGACCCAGTACTTC. The variable domain in full, completed from reference TRBV2 and TRBJ2-5, reads EPEVTQTPSHQVTQMGQEVILRCVPISNHLYFYWYRQILGQKVEFLVSFYNNEISEKSEIFDDQFSVERPDGSNFTLKIRSTKLEDSAMYFCASSGTGKAETQYFGPGTRLLVL.

This rearrangement joins TRBV3-1 (or the pseudogene TRBV3-2) to TRBJ1-4; D is possibly TRBD1 (6 bases). Trimming stripped 3 bases from V and 1 base from J, with 12 bases between. This CDR3 spans 16 amino acids. Germline V gives CDR1 LGHDT, CDR2 YNNKEL (reference sequence). In DNA form, the CDR3 reads TGTGCCAGCAGCCAGACAGGCGGAGGAACTAATGAAAAACTGTTTTTT. Translated, it gives CASSQTGGGTNEKLFF.

The chain combines TRBV2 with TRBJ2-2, with a possible D match to TRBD1 (6 bases). There are 15 residues in the CDR3. Trimming cost V 6 bases and J 1 base, with 12 bases left between them. The germline CDR1 and CDR2 sequences are SNHLY and FYNNEI. The CDR3 is CASRGVGQNTGELFF. Here the CDR3 DNA reads TGTGCCAGCAGGGGGGTGGGACAGAACACCGGGGAGCTGTTTTTT.

The V call is TRBV11-3, the J call TRBJ1-4, with 7 bases that match TRBD1. Germline V lookup: CDR1 SGHNT, CDR2 YENEEA. The junction had 15 bases not matched to a gene; V was cut back by 2 bases and J by 3 bases. The CDR3 extends over 19 amino acids. DNA for the CDR3: TGTGCCAGCAGCTTACTGGTTACGGACAGGCTCTCGGCTAATGAAAAACTGTTTTTT. Translating gives CASSLLVTDRLSANEKLFF. The whole variable domain, filled in from reference TRBV11-3 and TRBJ1-4, reads EAGVVQSPRYKIIEKKQPVAFWCNPISGHNTLYWYLQNLGQGPELLIRYENEEAVDDSQLPKDRFSAERLKGVDSTLKIQPAELGDSAVYLCASSLLVTDRLSANEKLFFGSGTQLSVL.